This TCR beta chain was obtained from a study of T cells in tuberculosis. Trimming cost V 2 bases and J 1 base, with 8 bases left between them. The CDR3 consists of 14 residues. Germline CDR1 is ENHRY and CDR2 is SYGVKD. Measured with immunoSEQ multiplex PCR; TCRdb has only the in-frame clones, and not every one. This sample carries about 30,000 clones, roughly 94% of them seen once, and the ten largest clones take around 8.5%. The specimen was PBMCs. This TCR was recovered from a donor aged 10-35 years with latent tuberculosis or without tuberculosis infection. The chain couples TRBV10-3 to TRBJ1-1, with D hard to call. CDR3 protein: CAISEGLWNTEAFF. DNA of the CDR3: TGTGCCATCAGTGAGGGACTGTGGAACACTGAAGCTTTCTTT.